This T cell receptor (beta chain) is from a study of T-cell reconstitution after alpha-beta-depleted transplantation in children. This clonotype was counted only a few times. Preparing the TCRbeta library involved the use of unique molecular identifiers. A single record per CDR3 protein comes from TCRdb applying MiXCR to the PCR reads. This sample has a few hundred thousand distinct CDR3 sequences, with approximately 12% found just once. CDR1 is SGHTA and CDR2 is FQGNSA in the germline V gene. V shed 0 bases and J 4 bases; nucleotides not matched to a gene: 8. This CDR3 spans 16 amino acids. The TCR comes from a human donor who donated a stem cell graft to a child with combined immunodeficiency. The J gene is TRBJ2-5, the V gene TRBV7-2; 7 nucleotides align to TRBD2. Sequencing was performed on PBMCs from the stem cell graft donor, taken from the stem cell graft. CDR3 sequence reads: CASSLAPGLVGETQYF. As DNA, the CDR3 is TGTGCCAGCAGCTTAGCGCCCGGACTAGTGGGAGAGACCCAGTACTTC. Full variable domain (rest looked up from reference TRBV7-2 and TRBJ2-5): GAGVSQSPSNKVTEKGKDVELRCDPISGHTALYWYRQSLGQGLEFLIYFQGNSAPDKSGLPSDRFSAERTGGSVSTLTIQRTQQEDSAVYLCASSLAPGLVGETQYFGPGTRLLVL.